The rows below give T cell receptor beta chains drawn from one sample of a study of long-term antiretroviral therapy in people with HIV. Profiling relied on immunoSEQ multiplex PCR, and the TCRdb table lists in-frame clones only, not all of them. The sample yields around 6,700 clones, under 85% seen once. The starting material was unsorted PBMCs, obtained 0.2 years after starting antiretroviral therapy. The receptors come from a man aged 40-49 years with HIV. The CDR3 runs from the conserved cysteine through the conserved F or W. D genes are given only for firm matches. Rows may omit the clone size; those that give it use once, few, many or a size class.

TRBV10-2	.	TRBJ2-7	.	TGCGCCAGCAGTGAGTCCTGGGTTGCCTCCTACGAGCAGTACTTC	CASSESWVASYEQYF
TRBV18	.	TRBJ2-1	.	TGTGCCAGCTCCCTTTACAATGAGCAGTTCTTC	CASSLYNEQFF
TRBV10-3	TRBD1	TRBJ1-2	once	TGTGCCATCAGGGGGGATCTGACAGGGAACTATGGCTACACCTTC	CAIRGDLTGNYGYTF
TRBV7-6	.	TRBJ2-1	few	TGTGCCACCCGGGAGTCCTCTTACAATGAGCAGTTCTTC	CATRESSYNEQFF
TRBV13	.	TRBJ1-1	medium-sized	TGTGCCAGCAGCTTAAGACAGCTTGAAGCTTTCTTT	CASSLRQLEAFF
TRBV29-1	.	TRBJ2-7	medium-sized	TGCAGCGTTGATCTGGGGGACTACGAGCAGTACTTC	CSVDLGDYEQYF
TRBV10-2	TRBD1	TRBJ1-1	.	TGCGCCAGCAGGCAGGGGGAGCAGGGACTGCGGGCTTTCTTT	CASRQGEQGLRAFF
TRBV11-3	.	TRBJ2-2	.	TGTGCCAGCAGCTTAATGGGGGGCTCCACCGGGGAGCTGTTTTTT	CASSLMGGSTGELFF
TRBV30	.	TRBJ2-6	.	TGTGCCTGGAGTCGGGCCTCTGGGGCCAACGTCCTGACTTTC	CAWSRASGANVLTF
TRBV11-2	TRBD1	TRBJ2-2	.	TGTGCCAGCAGCCCACCCCGACTCCAGGGGGCAACCGGGGAGCTGTTTTTT	CASSPPRLQGATGELFF
TRBV7-8	.	TRBJ1-1	once	TGTGCCAGCAGCCAACTTTTTCAGGACACTGAAGCTTTCTTT	CASSQLFQDTEAFF
TRBV12-5	.	TRBJ1-2	.	TGTGCTAGTGGATCTACATCCTCCGGGACGTACTATGGCTACACCTTC	CASGSTSSGTYYGYTF
TRBV5-1	.	TRBJ1-1	once	TGCGCCAGCAGACGGGGGAACACTGAAGCTTTCTTT	CASRRGNTEAFF
TRBV9	TRBD1	TRBJ1-4	.	TGTGCCAGCAGCGCCAGACAGGGTGGTAATGAAAAACTGTTTTTT	CASSARQGGNEKLFF
TRBV19	.	TRBJ2-7	few	TGTGCCAGTAGTATCGGAGAGAGCGCCTACGAGCAGTACTTC	CASSIGESAYEQYF
TRBV15	TRBD2	TRBJ2-7	medium-sized	TGTGCCACCAGCAATGGACTAGCGGGATCCTACGAGCAGTACTTC	CATSNGLAGSYEQYF
TRBV6-6	.	TRBJ2-7	.	TGTGCCAGCAGCCCAAACAATCGGGGGTACGAGCAGTACTTC	CASSPNNRGYEQYF
TRBV2	.	TRBJ1-6	once	TGTGCCAGCAGTGAATTTGGGACGGGGAATTCACCCCTCCACTTT	CASSEFGTGNSPLHF
TRBV13	.	TRBJ2-7	.	TGTGCCAGCAGCGGTGATCGGGGTTTCTACGAGCAGTACTTC	CASSGDRGFYEQYF
TRBV2	.	TRBJ1-1	.	TGTGCCAGCAGTGAGAACACTGAAGCTTTCTTT	CASSENTEAFF
TRBV6-1	.	TRBJ1-6	.	TGTGCCAGCAGAGATGAAGCAGGGGCTTACTCACCCCTCCACTTT	CASRDEAGAYSPLHF
TRBV4-2	.	TRBJ2-1	.	TGTGCCAGCAGCCAAGATCGGGGAACATACAATGAGCAGTTCTTC	CASSQDRGTYNEQFF
TRBV11-2	.	TRBJ2-2	.	TGTGCCAGCAGCTTACGGGGGGCTGGGACCGGGGAGCTGTTTTTT	CASSLRGAGTGELFF
TRBV19	.	TRBJ1-1	.	TGTGCCACCCAAGAGGGGGGATACGGCACTGAAGCTTTCTTT	CATQEGGYGTEAFF
TRBV15	TRBD2	TRBJ2-3	few	TGTGCCACCAGCAGAGATCCCATGGCGGGGGGCGCAGATACGCAGTATTTT	CATSRDPMAGGADTQYF
TRBV18	.	TRBJ1-4	once	TGTGCCAGCTCACCCGCGGGGGGAGCAGAAAAACTGTTTTTT	CASSPAGGAEKLFF
TRBV7-9	TRBD1	TRBJ2-7	few	TGTGCCAGCAGCATCGGGACAGGGTTCTACGAGCAGTACTTC	CASSIGTGFYEQYF
TRBV19	.	TRBJ1-1	.	TGTGCCAGTAGCCACGGACTGGTAGGTGAAGCTTTCTTT	CASSHGLVGEAFF
TRBV19	.	TRBJ2-3	.	TGTGCCAGTAGTATAGATCGGGAGGATACGCAGTATTTT	CASSIDREDTQYF
TRBV7-3	.	TRBJ1-1	.	TGTGCCAGCAGCTTACGGGGAAACACTGAAGCTTTCTTT	CASSLRGNTEAFF
TRBV7-8	.	TRBJ2-1	.	TGTGCCAGCAGCTTATTTGAGGGTAGCTCCTACAATGAGCAGTTCTTC	CASSLFEGSSYNEQFF
TRBV27	.	TRBJ1-5	.	TGTGCCAGCAGTTTAATGGCAGGCGAGAATCAGCCCCAGCATTTT	CASSLMAGENQPQHF
TRBV6-6	.	TRBJ1-1	.	TGTGCCAGCAGGTCACCTCTGGACACTGAAGCTTTCTTT	CASRSPLDTEAFF
TRBV9	TRBD1	TRBJ2-7	.	TGTGCCAGCAGCGCGGGACAGGGAAGCTCCTACGAGCAGTACTTC	CASSAGQGSSYEQYF
TRBV6-5	.	TRBJ2-1	.	TGTGCCAGCAGTGAAGGGGATATCAGCGGTGAGCAGTTCTTC	CASSEGDISGEQFF
TRBV28	.	TRBJ1-3	few	TGTGCCAGCAATCGGGGTGCTGGAAACACCATATATTTT	CASNRGAGNTIYF
TRBV30	.	TRBJ1-1	.	TGTGCCTTATACGGGGTTGAAGCTTTCTTT	CALYGVEAFF
TRBV4-1	.	TRBJ1-1	.	TGCGCCAGCAGCCAAGAGGAGGCATCGAACACTGAAGCTTTCTTT	CASSQEEASNTEAFF
TRBV5-1	.	TRBJ1-1	.	TGCGCCAGCAGCCTAAATTCAGCTGAAGCTTTCTTT	CASSLNSAEAFF
TRBV19	TRBD1	TRBJ2-7	once	TGTGCCAGTAGTATAGATCCCGGGACAGGTACCTACGAGCAGTACTTC	CASSIDPGTGTYEQYF
TRBV7-9	TRBD2	TRBJ2-5	once	TGTGCCAGCAGCACTCGACTAGCGGAAGAGACCCAGTACTTC	CASSTRLAEETQYF
TRBV2	.	TRBJ1-1	.	TGTGCCAGCGCGGGACAATGGAACACTGAAGCTTTCTTT	CASAGQWNTEAFF
TRBV2	TRBD2	TRBJ2-5	once	TGTGCCAGCAGTCCTAACCGGGGGGGTAACGGGGCCCAGTACTTC	CASSPNRGGNGAQYF
TRBV5-1	.	TRBJ1-1	.	TGCGCCAGCAGCTTGGGCGGGAACACTGAAGCTTTCTTT	CASSLGGNTEAFF
TRBV5-1	.	TRBJ2-7	.	TGCGCCAGCTCTCCTTCGGGGGCGGAGGAGCAGTACTTC	CASSPSGAEEQYF
TRBV30	.	TRBJ1-2	.	TGTGCCTGGAGTGTTTCGGGGAACTATGGCTACACCTTC	CAWSVSGNYGYTF
TRBV23-1	.	TRBJ2-7	.	TGCGCCAGCAGTCTGCACTCCTACGAGCAGTACTTC	CASSLHSYEQYF
TRBV5-4	.	TRBJ2-1	.	TGTGCCAGCAGGGGGGGACTTACTTCCTACAATGAGCAGTTCTTC	CASRGGLTSYNEQFF
TRBV2	.	TRBJ2-3	.	TGTGCCAGCAGTGATGTGGGTACGCAGTATTTT	CASSDVGTQYF
TRBV7-8	.	TRBJ2-2	.	TGTGCCAGCAGCTTAGTAGGGCTACTGGGTCGTTGGGAGCTGTTTTTT	CASSLVGLLGRWELFF
TRBV5-1	.	TRBJ2-1	.	TGCGCCAGCAGCTTGGTTGGGGGCCGGGATGAGCAGTTCTTC	CASSLVGGRDEQFF
TRBV4-2	TRBD1	TRBJ1-2	.	TGTGCCAGCAGCCAAGATCCTGGGACAGGGGGCGATGGCTACACCTTC	CASSQDPGTGGDGYTF
TRBV18	TRBD2	TRBJ2-3	.	TGTGCCAGCTCACCAACTAGCGGGGGGACCTTGAGCACAGATACGCAGTATTTT	CASSPTSGGTLSTDTQYF
TRBV21-1	.	TRBJ2-7	few	TGTGCCAGCAGCCTAAGTGCCTACGAGCAGTACTTC	CASSLSAYEQYF